This record looks at one T cell receptor (beta chain) sequence and its context. The antigen is not known. Other DNA sequences in the sample encode the same CDR3. The sample is drawn from a study of shared clonotypes between healthy human individuals. Study context: CD8 memory received one plate per donor, CD8 naive two, CD4 memory three and CD4 naive three. The study's findings and limits: Limited genetic and exposure-history diversity came from having few donors.

The germline V gene encodes CDR1 MNHEY and CDR2 SVGAGI. The CDR3 is 14 amino acids. V was shortened by 0 bases and J by 0 bases, with 5 bases between the two germline ends. Naive CD8 cells were CD45RO-negative, positively selected for CCR7, excluding terminally differentiated effector memory CD45RA+ cells. Per sorted-subset replicate PCR, input was approximately 0.2 ug DNA, representing around 30,000 T cell genomes. This table comes from immunoSEQ multiplex PCR, and its TCRdb copy is limited to in-frame clones, with some not included. The sample consists of around 1.9 million clones, approximately 94% of them appearing once.

This sequence originates from a man aged 18 to 29 in good health. Some clones in this sample may be carry-over from other donors' samples. Material for sequencing was naive CD8+ T cells from PBMCs. This sequence joins TRBV6-5 and TRBJ2-5; D uncertain. The CDR3 reads CASSYSGNQETQYF. The CDR3 nucleotides read TGTGCCAGCAGTTACTCGGGGAACCAAGAGACCCAGTACTTC.